This TCR beta chain was sequenced during a study of shared T cell receptors in the human thymus. This clone was observed a handful of times. Germline-derived CDR1 and CDR2 are SGHKS and YYEKEE (reference sequence). The ends lost 3 bases at V and 0 bases at J; junction bases unmatched: 3. This CDR3 has 14 amino acids. Generated by immunoSEQ multiplex PCR, the TCRdb table keeps only in-frame clones and is missing some. The sample shows 700,000 or so clones, approximately 85% of them seen only once. These records were also assigned to another study, of human thymus T cells. That paper adds: Resections from corrective heart surgery provided thymus tissue.

This receptor was obtained from a girl under three years old with a congenital heart defect. Material: thymocytes. This chain links TRBV5-5 with TRBJ2-7; 7 nucleotides agree with TRBD2. CDR3 nucleotides: TGTGCCAGCAGCTACCCGGGGGGCTCCTACGAGCAGTACTTC. It is translated as CASSYPGGSYEQYF.